This passage covers 10 T cell receptor beta chains from one sample sequenced in a study of CD8 T cells in ankylosing spondylitis. Study-wide results and limits: One TCR beta motif, made up of about 8 highly homologous variants, appeared characteristic of ankylosing spondylitis blood.

TCRdb passed the 5' RACE reads through MiXCR, listing each CDR3 protein once. This table has about 540,000 distinct CDR3 sequences, about 13% appearing once. What these receptors recognize is not known. The sequenced sample was blood, either unsorted or a sorted T cell fraction (not recorded which). These TCRs come from a male donor with ankylosing spondylitis.

This clonotype was observed a few times. CDR3 in DNA: TGCAGTGCTAGGAGCTCACCGGACACTGAAGCTTTCTTT. This encodes CSARSSPDTEAFF. The chain employs TRBV20-1 and TRBJ1-1, with D unresolved. The germline V and J ends were trimmed by 3 bases and 3 bases, with 11 bases remaining between them. The CDR3 runs to 13 residues. Germline V CDR1 and CDR2: DFQATT, SNEGSKA (reference sequence).

The chain is built from TRBV4-2 and TRBJ1-2; no clear D gene. Germline V CDR1 and CDR2: LGHNA, YNFKEQ. Between the trimmed V and J ends, which lost 3 bases and 4 bases, there was a span of 9 bases. The CDR3 is made up of 13 amino acids. The CDR3 coding sequence is TGTGCCAGCAGCCAGTTGAGCACCTATGGCTACACCTTC. This gives the protein CASSQLSTYGYTF.

The chain recombines TRBV30 with TRBJ2-1, with 9 bases identical to TRBD2. The CDR3 extends over 15 amino acids. V shed 0 bases, J shed 5 bases, and the junction held 5 bases outside the gene matches. From germline, CDR1 is GTSNPN and CDR2 SVGIG (reference sequence). The chain's CDR3 is CAWSVLAGGNNEQFF. CDR3 nucleotide sequence: TGTGCCTGGAGTGTACTCGCGGGAGGGAACAATGAGCAGTTCTTC. The variable domain in full, completed from reference TRBV30 and TRBJ2-1, reads SQTIHQWPATLVQPVGSPLSLECTVEGTSNPNLYWYRQAAGRGLQLLFYSVGIGQISSEVPQNLSASRPQDRQFILSSKKLLLSDSGFYLCAWSVLAGGNNEQFFGPGTRLTVL.

In this sample, this clonotype turned up a few times. This sequence joins TRBV12-3 or TRBV12-4 and TRBJ2-5, with 12 bases aligning to TRBD2. The V and J ends lost 5 bases and 5 bases, in that order; junction bases with no gene match: 6. The CDR3 consists of 15 residues. The DNA of the CDR3 is TGTGCCAGCAGTGGAACTAGCGGGAGGCGGGAGACCCAGTACTTC. Translation: CASSGTSGRRETQYF.

This clonotype has just a few counts. The chain couples TRBV7-6 to TRBJ2-1; 8 bases agree with TRBD2. Germline CDR1 and CDR2: SGHVS and FNYEAQ. The CDR3 covers 16 residues. Losses at the gene ends were 5 bases for V and 4 bases for J; bases not matched to a gene: 10. CDR3 DNA sequence: TGTGCCAGCAGCCCGGGGGGGGCTAGCGGTTACAATGAGCAGTTCTTC. It encodes CASSPGGASGYNEQFF.

The rearrangement links TRBV30 to TRBJ2-7; D gene ambiguous. The V and J ends lost 3 bases and 5 bases respectively, with 14 bases between them. Germline V gives CDR1 GTSNPN, CDR2 SVGIG (reference sequence). This CDR3 spans 13 amino acids. CDR3 coding DNA: TGTGCCTGGAGAATGAACTCTTTTAACGAGCAGTACTTC. As protein: CAWRMNSFNEQYF.

This clonotype appeared many times. CDR3 DNA sequence: TGTGCCACCAGTGACCGGACCAAGGGACACAATGAGCAGTTCTTC. Amino acid sequence: CATSDRTKGHNEQFF. The chain joins TRBV24-1 to TRBJ2-1; D is perhaps TRBD1 or TRBD2 (5 bases each). The germline CDR1 and CDR2 sequences are KGHDR and SFDVKD. This CDR3 has 15 amino acids. Trimming pared 4 bases from V and 5 bases from J, leaving 14 bases between.

Many counts were recorded for this clonotype. J is TRBJ1-1 and V is TRBV4-1; D ambiguous. Germline CDR1 reads MGHRA; CDR2 reads YSYEKL. V was pared by 1 base and J by 0 bases, with 6 bases between. This CDR3 has 14 residues. The chain's CDR3 is CASSQVAVNTEAFF. The CDR3 DNA reads as TGCGCCAGCAGCCAAGTAGCGGTGAACACTGAAGCTTTCTTT.

Only a few counts were recorded for this clonotype. The CDR3 here is CASSFPAGTALFF. The CDR3, as DNA: TGTGCCAGCAGTTTCCCCGCAGGGACGGCACTGTTTTTT. The chain uses TRBV28 and TRBJ1-4; a possible D gene is TRBD1 (5 bases). The V end was cut by 3 bases, the J end by 13 bases, with 15 bases between. CDR1 MDHEN and CDR2 SYDVKM come from the germline V gene. The CDR3 consists of 13 residues.

The gene calls are TRBV29-1 and TRBJ1-6; TRBD1 might be the D (6 bases). Per germline, CDR1 SQVTM and CDR2 ANQGSEA. The CDR3 extends over 13 amino acids. Trimming cost V 4 bases and J 10 bases, with 14 bases left between them. For the CDR3, the DNA is TGCAGCGTTGGGGAGGGAGGGGGATCACCCCTCCACTTT. Its protein product is CSVGEGGGSPLHF.